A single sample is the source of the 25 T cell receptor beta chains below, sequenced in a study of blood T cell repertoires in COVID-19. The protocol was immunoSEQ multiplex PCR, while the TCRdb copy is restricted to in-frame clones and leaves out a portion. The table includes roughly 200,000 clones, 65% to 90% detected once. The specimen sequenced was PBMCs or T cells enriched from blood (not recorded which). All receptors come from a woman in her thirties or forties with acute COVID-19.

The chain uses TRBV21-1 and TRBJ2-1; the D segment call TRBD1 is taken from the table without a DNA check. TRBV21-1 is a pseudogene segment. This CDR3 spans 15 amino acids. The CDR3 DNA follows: TGTGCCAGCAGCAAATCCACGACAAATTACAATGAGCAGTTCTTC. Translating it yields CASSKSTTNYNEQFF.

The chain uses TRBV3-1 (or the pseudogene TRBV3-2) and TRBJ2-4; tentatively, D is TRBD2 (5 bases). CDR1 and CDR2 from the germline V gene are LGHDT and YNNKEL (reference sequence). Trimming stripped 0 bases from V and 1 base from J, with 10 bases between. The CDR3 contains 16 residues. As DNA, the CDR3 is TGTGCCAGCAGCCAAGATAGAGGGATGGCCAAAAACATTCAGTACTTC. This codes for CASSQDRGMAKNIQYF.

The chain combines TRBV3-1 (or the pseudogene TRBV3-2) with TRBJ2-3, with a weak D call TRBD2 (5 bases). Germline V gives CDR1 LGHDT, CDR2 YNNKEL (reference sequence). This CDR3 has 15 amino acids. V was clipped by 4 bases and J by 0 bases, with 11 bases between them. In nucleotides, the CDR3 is TGTGCCAGCAGCCCGGGAACCCTTAGCACAGATACGCAGTATTTT. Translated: CASSPGTLSTDTQYF.

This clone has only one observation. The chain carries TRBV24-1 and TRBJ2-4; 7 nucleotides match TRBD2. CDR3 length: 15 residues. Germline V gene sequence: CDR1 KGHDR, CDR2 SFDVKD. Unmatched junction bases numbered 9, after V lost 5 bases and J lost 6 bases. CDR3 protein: CATSVSSGESNIQYF. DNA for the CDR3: TGTGCCACCAGTGTCTCGAGCGGGGAGTCAAACATTCAGTACTTC.

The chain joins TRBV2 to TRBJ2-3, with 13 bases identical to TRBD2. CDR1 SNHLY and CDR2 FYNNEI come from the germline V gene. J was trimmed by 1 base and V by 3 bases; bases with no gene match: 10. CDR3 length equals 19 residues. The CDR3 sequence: CASSDPLTSGRMGTDTQYF. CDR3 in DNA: TGTGCCAGCAGTGACCCCCTGACTAGCGGGAGGATGGGCACAGATACGCAGTATTTT.

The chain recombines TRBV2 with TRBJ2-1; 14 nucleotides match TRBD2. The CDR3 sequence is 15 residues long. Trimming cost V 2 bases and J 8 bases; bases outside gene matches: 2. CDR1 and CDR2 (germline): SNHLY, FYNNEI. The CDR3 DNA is TGTGCCAGCAGTGAACGACTAGCGGGAGGGTATGAGCAGTTCTTC. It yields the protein CASSERLAGGYEQFF.

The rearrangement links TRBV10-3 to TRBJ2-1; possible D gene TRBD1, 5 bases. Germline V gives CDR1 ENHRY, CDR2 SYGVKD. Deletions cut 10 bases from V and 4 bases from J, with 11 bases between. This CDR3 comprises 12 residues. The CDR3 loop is CASGDSYNEQFF. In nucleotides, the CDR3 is TGTGCCAGCGGCGACAGTTACAATGAGCAGTTCTTC.

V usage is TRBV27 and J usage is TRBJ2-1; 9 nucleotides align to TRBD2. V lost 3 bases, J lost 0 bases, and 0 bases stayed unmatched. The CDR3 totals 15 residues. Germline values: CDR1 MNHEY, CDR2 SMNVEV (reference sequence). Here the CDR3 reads CASSFSGSSYNEQFF. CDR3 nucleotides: TGTGCCAGCAGTTTTAGCGGGAGCTCCTACAATGAGCAGTTCTTC.

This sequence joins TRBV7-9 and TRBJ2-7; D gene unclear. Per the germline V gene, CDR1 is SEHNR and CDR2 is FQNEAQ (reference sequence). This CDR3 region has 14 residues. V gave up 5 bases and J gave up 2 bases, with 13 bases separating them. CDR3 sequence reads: CASSEVRATYEQYF. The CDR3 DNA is TGTGCCAGCAGCGAGGTTCGTGCGACCTACGAGCAGTACTTC. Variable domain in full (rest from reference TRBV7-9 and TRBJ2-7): DTGVSQNPRHKITKRGQNVTFRCDPISEHNRLYWYRQTLGQGPEFLTYFQNEAQLEKSRLLSDRFSAERPKGSFSTLEIQRTEQGDSAMYLCASSEVRATYEQYFGPGTRLTVT.

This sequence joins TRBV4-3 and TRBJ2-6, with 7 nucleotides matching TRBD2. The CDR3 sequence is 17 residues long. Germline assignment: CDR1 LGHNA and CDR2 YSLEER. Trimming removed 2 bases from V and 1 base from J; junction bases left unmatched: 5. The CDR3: CASSQPGRGSGANVLTF. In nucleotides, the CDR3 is TGCGCCAGCAGCCAACCGGGGCGGGGGTCTGGGGCCAACGTCCTGACTTTC.

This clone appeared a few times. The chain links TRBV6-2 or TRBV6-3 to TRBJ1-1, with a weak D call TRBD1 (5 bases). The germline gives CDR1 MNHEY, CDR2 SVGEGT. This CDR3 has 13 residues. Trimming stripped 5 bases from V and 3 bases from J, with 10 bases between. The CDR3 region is CASSRGEYTEAFF. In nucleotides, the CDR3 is TGTGCCAGCAGTCGGGGGGAGTACACTGAAGCTTTCTTT.

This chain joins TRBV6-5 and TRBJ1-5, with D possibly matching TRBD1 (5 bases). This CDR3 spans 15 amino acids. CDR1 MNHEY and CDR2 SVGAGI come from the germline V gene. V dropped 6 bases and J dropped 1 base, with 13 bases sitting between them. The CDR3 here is CASRDAGTSNQPQHF. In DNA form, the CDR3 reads TGTGCCAGCAGAGATGCGGGGACCAGCAATCAGCCCCAGCATTTT.

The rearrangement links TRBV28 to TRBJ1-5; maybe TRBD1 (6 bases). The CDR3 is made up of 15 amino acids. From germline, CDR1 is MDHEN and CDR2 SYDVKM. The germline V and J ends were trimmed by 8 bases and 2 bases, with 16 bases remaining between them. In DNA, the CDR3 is TGTGCCAGCGATGGGGGGGCGAGGCGCAATCAGCCCCAGCATTTT. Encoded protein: CASDGGARRNQPQHF.

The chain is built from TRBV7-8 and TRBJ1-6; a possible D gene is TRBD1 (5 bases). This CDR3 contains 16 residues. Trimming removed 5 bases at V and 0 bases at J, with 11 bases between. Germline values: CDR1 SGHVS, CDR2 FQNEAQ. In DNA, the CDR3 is TGTGCCAGCAGCCCGCAGGGTTTCTCCTATAATTCACCCCTCCACTTT. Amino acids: CASSPQGFSYNSPLHF.

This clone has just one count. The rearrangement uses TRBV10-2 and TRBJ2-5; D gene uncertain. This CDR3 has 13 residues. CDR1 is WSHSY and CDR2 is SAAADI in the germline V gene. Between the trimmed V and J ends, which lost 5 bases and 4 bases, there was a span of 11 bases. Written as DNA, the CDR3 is TGCGCCAGCAGTAATAGCCCTAGAGAGACCCAGTACTTC. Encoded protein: CASSNSPRETQYF.

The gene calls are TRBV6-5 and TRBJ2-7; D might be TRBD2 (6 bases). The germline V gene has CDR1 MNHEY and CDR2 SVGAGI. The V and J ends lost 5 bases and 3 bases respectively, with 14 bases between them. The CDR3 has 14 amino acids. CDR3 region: CASSRTIAGYEQYF. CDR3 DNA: TGTGCCAGCAGTCGGACTATCGCGGGCTACGAGCAGTACTTC.

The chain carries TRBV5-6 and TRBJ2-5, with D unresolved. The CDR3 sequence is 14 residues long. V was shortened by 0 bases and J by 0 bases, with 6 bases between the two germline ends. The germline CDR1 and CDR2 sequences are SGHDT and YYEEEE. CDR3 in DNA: TGTGCCAGCAGCTTGGACAGATACCAAGAGACCCAGTACTTC. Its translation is CASSLDRYQETQYF.

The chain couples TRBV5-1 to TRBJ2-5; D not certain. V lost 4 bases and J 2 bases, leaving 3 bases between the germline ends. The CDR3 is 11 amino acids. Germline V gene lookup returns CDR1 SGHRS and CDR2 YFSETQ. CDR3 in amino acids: CASSRQETQYF. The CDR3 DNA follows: TGCGCCAGCAGCCGGCAAGAGACCCAGTACTTC.

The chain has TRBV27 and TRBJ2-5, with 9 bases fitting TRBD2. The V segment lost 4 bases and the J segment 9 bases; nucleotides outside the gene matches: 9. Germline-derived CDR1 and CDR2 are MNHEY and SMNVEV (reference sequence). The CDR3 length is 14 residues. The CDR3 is CASSSSGASGAQYF. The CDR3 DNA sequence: TGTGCCAGCAGTTCTAGCGGGGCCTCCGGGGCCCAGTACTTC.

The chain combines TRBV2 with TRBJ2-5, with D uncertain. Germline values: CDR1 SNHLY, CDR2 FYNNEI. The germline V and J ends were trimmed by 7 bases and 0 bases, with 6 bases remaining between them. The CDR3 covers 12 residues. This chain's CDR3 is CASTRNQETQYF. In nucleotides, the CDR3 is TGTGCCAGCACCAGAAACCAAGAGACCCAGTACTTC.

The CDR3 DNA reads TGTGCCAGCAGCCAAGCCCCGCGACTAGAGCAGTACTTC. This encodes CASSQAPRLEQYF. The genes are TRBV3-1 (or the pseudogene TRBV3-2) and TRBJ2-7; D perhaps matches TRBD2 (5 bases). This CDR3 spans 13 amino acids. Trimming stripped 1 base from V and 7 bases from J, with 11 bases between. Germline assignment: CDR1 LGHDT and CDR2 YNNKEL (reference sequence).

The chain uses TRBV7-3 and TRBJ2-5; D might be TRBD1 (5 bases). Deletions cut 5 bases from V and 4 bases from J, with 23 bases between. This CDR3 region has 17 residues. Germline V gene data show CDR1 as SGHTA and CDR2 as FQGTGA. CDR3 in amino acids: CASSPLPETRRGETQYF. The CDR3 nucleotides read TGTGCCAGCAGCCCGTTACCCGAAACCCGTAGGGGAGAGACCCAGTACTTC.

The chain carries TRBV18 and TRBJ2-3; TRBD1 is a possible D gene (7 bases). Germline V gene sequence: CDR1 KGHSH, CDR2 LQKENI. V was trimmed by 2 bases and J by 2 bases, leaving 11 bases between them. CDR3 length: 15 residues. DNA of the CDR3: TGTGCCAGCTCACCAGCAGGGGGGAACACAGATACGCAGTATTTT. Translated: CASSPAGGNTDTQYF.

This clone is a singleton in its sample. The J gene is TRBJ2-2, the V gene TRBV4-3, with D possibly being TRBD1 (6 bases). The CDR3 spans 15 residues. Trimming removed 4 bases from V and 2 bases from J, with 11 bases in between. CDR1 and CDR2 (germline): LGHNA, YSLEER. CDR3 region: CASSPGQINTGELFF. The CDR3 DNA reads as TGCGCCAGCAGCCCAGGACAGATAAACACCGGGGAGCTGTTTTTT.

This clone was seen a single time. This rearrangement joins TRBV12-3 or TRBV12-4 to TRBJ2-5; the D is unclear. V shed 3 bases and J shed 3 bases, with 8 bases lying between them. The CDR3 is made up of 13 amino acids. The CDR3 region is CASSFSAEETQYF. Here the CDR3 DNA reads TGTGCCAGCAGTTTCAGCGCGGAAGAGACCCAGTACTTC.